This TCR beta chain was obtained from a study of T cell responses to AZD1222 COVID-19 vaccine. Study-level information: Both about-4-week and about-12-week second-dose recipients were combined.

Details on this clone: The antigen remains undetermined.

Study observations and caveats: Elevations in Spike-specific TCR breadth and depth followed administration of two AZD1222 doses. Without day 14 samples, only post-peak T cell repertoires were studied. Among spike-specific TCRs, nearly half reportedly target unmutated variant regions.

TCRdb keeps only in-frame clones here, not all; method: immunoSEQ multiplex PCR. The sample has about 170,000 clones; 90% are singletons. The CDR3 has 14 amino acids. Looked up from germline, CDR1 is LNHDA and CDR2 is SQIVND (reference sequence). V was clipped by 3 bases and J by 8 bases, with 13 bases between them. V gene TRBV19 combines with J gene TRBJ2-2; D possibly corresponds to TRBD1 (5 bases). The input for sequencing was peripheral blood, taken on day 0 of AZD1222 vaccination. This TCR was sampled from an adult in good health. CDR3 amino acids: CASSMVAAGGELFF. CDR3 coding DNA: TGTGCCAGTAGTATGGTCGCGGCAGGGGGGGAGCTGTTTTTT.